What follows describes a single TCR beta chain. Its target is not known. This record belongs to a study of T cells in pancreatic ductal adenocarcinoma. Study-wide points: The resected cohort was biased toward the minority with early-stage disease. Tumor samples had fewer productive templates and about 8-fold fewer unique clonotypes than blood. Blood clonality (about 0.072) did not differ significantly from tumor (about 0.12). Tumor-versus-blood clonality comparisons may be biased toward lower tumor diversity.

No neoadjuvant therapy was given to the selected pancreatic ductal adenocarcinoma patients before their surgery. Data came from immunoSEQ multiplex PCR; TCRdb stores just in-frame clones and leaves some out. The sample contains roughly 31,000 clones, roughly 92% of which appear only once. The V gene lost 5 bases and the J gene lost 4 bases, with 17 bases spanning the gap. The germline CDR1 and CDR2 sequences are SGHTA and FQGNSA. The CDR3 sequence is 15 residues long. Specimen: PBMCs. The receptor comes from a human donor with pancreatic ductal adenocarcinoma. The rearrangement links TRBV7-2 to TRBJ1-2; D possibly corresponds to TRBD1 (6 bases). The CDR3 reads CASSPWDTLPYGYTF. The DNA for the CDR3 is TGTGCCAGCAGCCCCTGGGACACTTTGCCCTATGGCTACACCTTC.